A selection of T cell receptor beta chains follows, all from one sample in a study of CD8 T cells in Susac syndrome. Via MiXCR, TCRdb re-called the immunoSEQ multiplex PCR reads, giving one row per CDR3 protein. The profile covers about 240,000 distinct CDR3 sequences, with almost 97% appearing a single time and 0.095% to 0.12% taken by the ten largest. Sequenced: CD4+ T cells from PBMCs. The receptors were gathered from a human donor with Susac syndrome. Each CDR3 is given without its conserved first and last residue.

V,CDR3
TRBV9,ASSETSGRSTDTQY
TRBV12-3/TRBV12-4,ASSPATGVPYEQY
TRBV4-1,ASSQRRDSLLIEAF
TRBV6-5,ASSPTGTAPYEQY
TRBV5-4,ASSPGLPTQRSYNEQF
TRBV7-9,ASSLGTGDSNVLT
TRBV29-1,SVGLGYGYT
TRBV12-3/TRBV12-4,ASSFGGGFGEKLF
TRBV29-1,SEEPGSGRNTIY
TRBV4-1,ASSQEGRLQETQY
TRBV29-1,AASSGNTIY
TRBV7-3,ASSRQGKDNEKLF
TRBV2,ASSDVRDKKHEQY
TRBV30,AWSKGVNTEAF
TRBV6-5,ASSRNAPTTWEQF
TRBV28,ASSSSGLAQSSYEQY
TRBV7-9,AGGGEETQY
TRBV28,ASKGGQGIYEQY
TRBV29-1,SSAGAAGYT
TRBV28,ASSLLWGSNEKLF
TRBV27,ASSRVGSIQY
TRBV28,ASSFGLYGNQPQH
TRBV3-1,ASSHPTSGRISYNEQF
TRBV20-1,SASDPGLARYEQY
TRBV4-1,ASSQDRFLAGEETQY
TRBV24-1,ATSDGLTDTQY
TRBV30,AWRGLLNQPQH
TRBV5-1,ASSLGTGNYYGYT
TRBV24-1,ATSDPNSYEQY
TRBV7-2,ASSSNPGLAIPDTQY
TRBV7-3,ASSTQTGTGYT
TRBV25-1,ASSDTRRHYEQY
TRBV20-1,SATQAQETQY
TRBV20-1,SEKDMQPQH
TRBV6-1,ASSRGTGREQY
TRBV12-3/TRBV12-4,ASSLTGSTLEQY
TRBV9,ASRGGGLAGGEQF
TRBV19,ASTTSGTRSGETQY
TRBV18,ASSPRLITEAF
TRBV29-1,SAGSRVSNEQF
TRBV14,ASSGQGQVANYGYT
TRBV12-3/TRBV12-4,ASRPGQGVITGELF
TRBV11-3,ASRGTGGNEQF